This T cell receptor (beta chain) is drawn from a study of T cells in localized non-small cell lung cancer. Profiled with immunoSEQ multiplex PCR; TCRdb holds only in-frame clones, not every one. This sample has tens of thousands of clones, with 88% found just once. Study-wide results and caveats: Adjacent uninvolved lung tissue had the highest T cell clonality, exceeding tumor. Elevated circulating T cell density in blood was associated with longer overall survival. In adjacent lung, a median approximately 60 of the top 100 tumor clones were found.

To note about this clone: Its antigen remains unidentified.

The CDR3 consists of 16 residues. CDR1 LGHNA and CDR2 YNFKEQ come from the germline V gene. The V and J ends lost 2 bases and 0 bases, in that order; junction bases with no gene match: 4. This chain connects TRBV4-2 to TRBJ2-3, with TRBD2 identical over 8 bases. The TCR originated in a woman aged 35-70 years with stage I lung adenocarcinoma. The material was peripheral blood, obtained before any cancer treatment. The CDR3 bases are TGTGCCAGCAGCCAATTAAGCGGGGGAAGCACAGATACGCAGTATTTT. It translates to CASSQLSGGSTDTQYF.